The present entry profiles one T cell receptor (beta chain) with its context. This record belongs to a study of chemoradiotherapy in HPV16-positive cancers. Clones were read by immunoSEQ multiplex PCR, and TCRdb kept only the in-frame ones, dropping some. The profile covers approximately 3,300 clones, with 90% appearing a single time and roughly 2.4% taken by the ten largest. V lost 5 bases and J lost 11; bases outside the gene matches: 13. The V gene's germline CDR1 is SNHLY and CDR2 FYNNEI. The CDR3 is 15 amino acids. The sequences come from tumor tissue, collected from a patient who underwent chemoradiotherapy. V usage is TRBV2 and J usage is TRBJ1-4; 8 bases are shared with TRBD1. The clonotype originates from a human donor with HPV-associated anogenital cancer. For the CDR3, the DNA is TGTGCCAGCAGTCGGACCAGGGGGCCCATTCCGAAACTGTTTTTT. Its translation is CASSRTRGPIPKLFF.